The clone carrying this TCR beta chain rates as large. Antigen specificity is unknown. These data originate in a study of T cells in localized non-small cell lung cancer. Notes on the study in general: The study sequenced only one region of the tumor. As a result, intratumor heterogeneity could not be excluded and remains possible. Adjacent lung was found to contain a median about 55 of the top 100 tumor clones. Compared with tumor, uninvolved adjacent lung displayed greater T cell clonality, ranking highest overall. Longer overall survival was linked to higher blood T cell density.

Trimming removed 5 bases from V and 11 bases from J, with 13 bases in between. The CDR3 covers 12 residues. Germline loops: CDR1 MNHGY, CDR2 SAAAGT. Libraries were prepared by immunoSEQ multiplex PCR; TCRdb keeps only in-frame clonotypes and omits some of them. This table has roughly 1,500 clones, about a third appearing once. The specimen comprised normal lung tissue next to the tumor, sampled before any cancer treatment. This chain uses TRBV6-8 with TRBJ2-1, with D perhaps being TRBD1 or TRBD2 (5 bases each). The TCR originated in a man aged 40-75 years with stage I lung adenocarcinoma. The CDR3, as DNA: TGTGCCAGCAGTACCCCGGGACGGCAGCAGTTCTTC. Encoded protein: CASSTPGRQQFF.